The next 10 T cell receptor beta chains were all read from a single sample in a study. TCRdb analysed the RT-PCR reads with MiXCR anew, one entry per CDR3 protein. The table lists about 700,000 distinct CDR3 sequences, approximately 15% of them singletons, with roughly 3.9% in the top ten. Sequenced input: memory CD4+ T cells from blood. These receptors were taken from a female donor in good health, serving as a healthy control.

This clonotype was found a few times. CDR3 DNA: TGCGCCAGCAGCTTAATACCCGATGTGGATGAGCAGTTCTTC. Its protein product is CASSLIPDVDEQFF. The chain is built from TRBV5-1 and TRBJ2-1; D is uncertain. The CDR3 is 14 residues long. With 2 bases removed from V and 8 bases from J, the gap between germline ends came to 14 bases. Germline assignment: CDR1 SGHRS and CDR2 YFSETQ.

A few counts support this clonotype. V and J are TRBV7-3 and TRBJ2-3; TRBD2 aligns across 7 bases. The CDR3 covers 14 residues. V lost 5 bases to trimming and J lost 6 bases; unmatched junction nucleotides: 8. The V gene's germline CDR1 is SGHTA and CDR2 FQGTGA. The CDR3 DNA is TGTGCCAGCAGCCTGAGCGGGAACTCCGATACGCAGTATTTT. The encoded protein is CASSLSGNSDTQYF. Looking up the rest from reference TRBV7-3 and TRBJ2-3 gives the full variable domain: GAGVSQTPSNKVTEKGKYVELRCDPISGHTALYWYRQSLGQGPEFLIYFQGTGAADDSGLPNDRFFAVRPEGSVSTLKIQRTERGDSAVYLCASSLSGNSDTQYFGPGTRLTVL.

V gene TRBV7-9 combines with J gene TRBJ2-3; weak D call: TRBD1 (5 bases). Trimming removed 4 bases from V and 0 bases from J, with 11 bases in between. The CDR3 consists of 15 residues. Germline V CDR1 and CDR2: SEHNR, FQNEAQ (reference sequence). CDR3 nucleotides: TGTGCCAGCAGCTGGTGGGGCGATAGCACAGATACGCAGTATTTT. As protein: CASSWWGDSTDTQYF.

V usage is TRBV3-1 and J usage is TRBJ2-1, with 10 bases matching TRBD1. J was trimmed by 7 bases and V by 4 bases; bases with no gene match: 7. This CDR3 is built from 15 residues. Germline V gene data show CDR1 as LGHDT and CDR2 as YNNKEL (reference sequence). Written as DNA, the CDR3 is TGTGCCAGCAGCCTAGGGACAGGGGTCTTTAATGAGCAGTTCTTC. It is translated as CASSLGTGVFNEQFF.

This clonotype was seen a few times. The chain combines TRBV7-2 with TRBJ2-1; 7 nucleotides match TRBD2. CDR3 length: 14 amino acids. The V gene's germline CDR1 is SGHTA and CDR2 FQGNSA. J was trimmed by 3 bases and V by 1 base; bases with no gene match: 0. CDR3 in amino acids: CASSLGDYYNEQFF. The DNA for the CDR3 is TGTGCCAGCAGCTTAGGGGACTACTACAATGAGCAGTTCTTC.

The V gene is TRBV7-3, the J gene TRBJ2-3, with TRBD2 identical over 8 bases. From germline, CDR1 is SGHTA and CDR2 FQGTGA. Trimming at V came to 0 bases and at J to 7 bases, leaving 6 bases not matched to a gene. The CDR3 is 15 amino acids. The CDR3 DNA reads TGTGCCAGCAGCTTAACTAGCGGGATTGGAAATACGCAGTATTTT. Its protein is CASSLTSGIGNTQYF.

V is TRBV5-6 and J is TRBJ1-5; D is possibly TRBD1 (5 bases). This CDR3 comprises 15 residues. Germline loops: CDR1 SGHDT, CDR2 YYEEEE. V shed 2 bases and J shed 3 bases, with 12 bases lying between them. CDR3 loop: CASSLRGRNNQPQHF. Written as DNA, the CDR3 is TGTGCCAGCAGCTTAAGGGGTCGAAACAATCAGCCCCAGCATTTT.

This chain uses TRBV27 with TRBJ2-6, with TRBD2 matching 7 bases. CDR1 is MNHEY, CDR2 SMNVEV, per germline (reference sequence). V trimming: 6 bases; J trimming: 0 bases; junction bases outside the gene matches: 5. The CDR3 has 16 amino acids. CDR3 bases: TGTGCCAGCAGGTCCAGCGGGGACTCTGGGGCCAACGTCCTGACTTTC. It is translated as CASRSSGDSGANVLTF.

Only a few counts were recorded for this clonotype. V and J are TRBV6-2 or TRBV6-3 and TRBJ1-5; D is undetermined. Germline V gene data show CDR1 as MNHEY and CDR2 as SVGEGT. CDR3 length: 13 residues. V dropped 2 bases and J dropped 4 bases, with 6 bases sitting between them. CDR3 DNA sequence: TGTGCCAGCAGTTACCTACGGAATCAGCCCCAGCATTTT. This encodes CASSYLRNQPQHF.

This clonotype was detected many times. The chain employs TRBV20-1 and TRBJ2-1; possibly TRBD1 or TRBD2 for D (5 bases each). Germline V gene data show CDR1 as DFQATT and CDR2 as SNEGSKA (reference sequence). The V end lost 1 base, the J end lost 6 bases, and 13 bases lay between the germline ends. This CDR3 has 14 amino acids. CDR3 in amino acids: CSARVSGLVNEQFF. In DNA form, the CDR3 reads TGCAGTGCTAGAGTTTCGGGGCTAGTCAATGAGCAGTTCTTC.